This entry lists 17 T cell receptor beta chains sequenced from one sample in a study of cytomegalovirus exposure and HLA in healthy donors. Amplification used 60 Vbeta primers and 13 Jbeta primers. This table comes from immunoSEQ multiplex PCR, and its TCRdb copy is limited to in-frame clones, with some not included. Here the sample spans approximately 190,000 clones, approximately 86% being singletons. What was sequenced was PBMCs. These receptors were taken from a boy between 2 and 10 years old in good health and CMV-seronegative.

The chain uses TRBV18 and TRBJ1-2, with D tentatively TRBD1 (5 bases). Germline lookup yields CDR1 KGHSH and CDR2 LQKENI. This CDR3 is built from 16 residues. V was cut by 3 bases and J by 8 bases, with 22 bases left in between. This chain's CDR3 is CASSPYGGAGGWGYTF. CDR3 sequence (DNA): TGTGCCAGCTCACCGTACGGAGGGGCGGGCGGCTGGGGCTACACCTTC.

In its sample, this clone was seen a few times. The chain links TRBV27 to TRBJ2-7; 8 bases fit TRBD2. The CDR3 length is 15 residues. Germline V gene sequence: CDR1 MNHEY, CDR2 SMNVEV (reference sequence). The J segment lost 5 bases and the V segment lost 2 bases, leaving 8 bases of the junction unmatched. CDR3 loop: CASSLAGGRANEQYF. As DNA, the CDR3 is TGTGCCAGCAGTTTAGCGGGGGGCAGGGCGAACGAGCAGTACTTC.

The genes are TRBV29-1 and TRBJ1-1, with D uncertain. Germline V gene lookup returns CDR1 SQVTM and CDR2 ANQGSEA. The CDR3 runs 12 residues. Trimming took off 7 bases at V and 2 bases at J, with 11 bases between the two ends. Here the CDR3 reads CSADGINTEAFF. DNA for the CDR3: TGCAGCGCTGACGGGATCAACACTGAAGCTTTCTTT.

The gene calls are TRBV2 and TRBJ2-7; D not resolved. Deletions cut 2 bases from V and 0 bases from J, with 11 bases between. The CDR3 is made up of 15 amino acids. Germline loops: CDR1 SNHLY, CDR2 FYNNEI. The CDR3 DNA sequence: TGTGCCAGCAGTGAAATCGGCGGAACCTCCTACGAGCAGTACTTC. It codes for CASSEIGGTSYEQYF.

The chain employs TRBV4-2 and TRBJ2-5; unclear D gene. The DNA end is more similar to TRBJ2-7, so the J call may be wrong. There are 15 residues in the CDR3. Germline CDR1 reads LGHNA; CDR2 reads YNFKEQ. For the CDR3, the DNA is TGTGCCAGCAGCCAAGATTCAACCCGCTCCTACGAGCAGTACTTC. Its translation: CASSQDSTRSYEQYF.

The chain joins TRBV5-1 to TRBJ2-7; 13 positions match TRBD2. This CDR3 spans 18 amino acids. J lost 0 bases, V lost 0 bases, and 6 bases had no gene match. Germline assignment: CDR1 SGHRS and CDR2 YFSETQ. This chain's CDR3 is CASSLAGTSGTHSYEQYF. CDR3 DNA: TGCGCCAGCAGCTTGGCGGGGACTAGCGGGACCCACTCCTACGAGCAGTACTTC.

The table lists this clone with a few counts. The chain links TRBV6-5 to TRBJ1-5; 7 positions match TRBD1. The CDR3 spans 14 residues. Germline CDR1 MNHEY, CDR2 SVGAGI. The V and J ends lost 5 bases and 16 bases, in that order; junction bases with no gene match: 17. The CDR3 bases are TGTGCCAGCAGTCCCCAAGCCGGGACAGCGCAGGTCCATTTT. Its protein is CASSPQAGTAQVHF.

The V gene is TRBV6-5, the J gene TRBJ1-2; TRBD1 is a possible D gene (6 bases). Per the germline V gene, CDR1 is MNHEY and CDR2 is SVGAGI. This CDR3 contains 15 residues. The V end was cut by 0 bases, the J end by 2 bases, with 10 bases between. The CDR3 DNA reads TGTGCCAGCAGTTACTCGCATGGGGGCAACTATGGCTACACCTTC. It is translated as CASSYSHGGNYGYTF.

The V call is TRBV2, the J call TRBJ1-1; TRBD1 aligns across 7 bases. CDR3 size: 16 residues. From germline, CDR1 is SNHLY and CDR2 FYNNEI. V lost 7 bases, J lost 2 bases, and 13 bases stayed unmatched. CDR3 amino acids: CASNSAFRTGNTEAFF. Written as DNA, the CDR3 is TGTGCCAGCAACAGTGCCTTTAGGACAGGCAACACTGAAGCTTTCTTT.

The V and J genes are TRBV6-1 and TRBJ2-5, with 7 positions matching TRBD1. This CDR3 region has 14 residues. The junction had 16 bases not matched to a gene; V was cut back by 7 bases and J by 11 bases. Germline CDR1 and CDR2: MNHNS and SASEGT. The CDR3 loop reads CASTPMDRWLEQYF. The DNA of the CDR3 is TGTGCCAGCACCCCAATGGACAGGTGGTTAGAGCAGTACTTC.

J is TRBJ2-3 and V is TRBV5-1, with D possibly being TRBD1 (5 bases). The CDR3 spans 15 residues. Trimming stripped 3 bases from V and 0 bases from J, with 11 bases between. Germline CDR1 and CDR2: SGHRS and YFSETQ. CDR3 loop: CASSSRDRSTDTQYF. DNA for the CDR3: TGCGCCAGCAGCTCCAGGGATAGAAGCACAGATACGCAGTATTTT.

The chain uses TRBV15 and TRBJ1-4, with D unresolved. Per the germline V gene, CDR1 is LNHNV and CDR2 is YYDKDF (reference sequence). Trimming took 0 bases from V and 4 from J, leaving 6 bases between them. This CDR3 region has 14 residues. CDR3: CATSRDRSNEKLFF. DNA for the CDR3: TGTGCCACCAGCAGAGACAGAAGTAATGAAAAACTGTTTTTT.

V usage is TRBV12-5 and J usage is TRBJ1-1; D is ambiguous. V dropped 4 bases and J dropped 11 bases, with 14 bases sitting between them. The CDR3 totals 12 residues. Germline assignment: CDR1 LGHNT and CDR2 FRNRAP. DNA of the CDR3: TGTGCTAGTGGTTCGGAATACTCCGGGGCTTTCTTT. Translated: CASGSEYSGAFF. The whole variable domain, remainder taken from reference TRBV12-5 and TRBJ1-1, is DARVTQTPRHKVTEMGQEVTMRCQPILGHNTVFWYRQTMMQGLELLAYFRNRAPLDDSGMPKDRFSAEMPDATLATLKIQPSEPRDSAVYFCASGSEYSGAFFGQGTRLTVV.

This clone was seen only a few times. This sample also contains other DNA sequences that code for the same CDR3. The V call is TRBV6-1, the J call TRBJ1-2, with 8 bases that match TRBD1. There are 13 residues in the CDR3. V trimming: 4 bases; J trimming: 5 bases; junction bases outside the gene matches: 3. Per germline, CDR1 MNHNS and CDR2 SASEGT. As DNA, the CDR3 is TGTGCCAGCAGTGCCGGGACAGGTTATGGCTACACCTTC. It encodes CASSAGTGYGYTF.

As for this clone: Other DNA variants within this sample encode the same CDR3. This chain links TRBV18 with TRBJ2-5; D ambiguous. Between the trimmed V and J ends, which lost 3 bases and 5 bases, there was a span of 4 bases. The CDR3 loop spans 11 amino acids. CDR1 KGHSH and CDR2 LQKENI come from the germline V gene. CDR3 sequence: CASSPEETQYF. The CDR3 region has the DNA TGTGCCAGCTCACCGGAGGAGACCCAGTACTTC. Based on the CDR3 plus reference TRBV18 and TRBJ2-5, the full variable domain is NAGVMQNPRHLVRRRGQEARLRCSPMKGHSHVYWYRQLPEEGLKFMVYLQKENIIDESGMPKERFSAEFPKEGPSILRIQQVVRGDSAAYFCASSPEETQYFGPGTRLLVL.

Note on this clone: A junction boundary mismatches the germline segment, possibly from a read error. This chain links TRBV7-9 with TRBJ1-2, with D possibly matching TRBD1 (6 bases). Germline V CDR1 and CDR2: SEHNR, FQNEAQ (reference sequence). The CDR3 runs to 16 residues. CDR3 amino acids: CSSSLPGQGQSGGYTF. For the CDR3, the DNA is TGTTCCAGCAGCTTACCGGGACAAGGACAATCCGGTGGCTACACCTTC.

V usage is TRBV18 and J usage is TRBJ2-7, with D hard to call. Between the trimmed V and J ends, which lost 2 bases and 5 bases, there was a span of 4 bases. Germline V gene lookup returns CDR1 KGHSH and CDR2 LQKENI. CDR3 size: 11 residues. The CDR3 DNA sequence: TGTGCCAGCTCACCAGGAGACGAGCAGTACTTC. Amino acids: CASSPGDEQYF.